Below, one T cell receptor beta chain is given with its context. The sample comes from a study of cytomegalovirus exposure and HLA in healthy donors. The PCR used 60 Vbeta and 13 Jbeta primers. Assay: immunoSEQ multiplex PCR; the TCRdb copy retains only in-frame clones and omits some. The repertoire table contains about 200,000 clones. V lost 0 bases and J lost 1, with 10 bases in between. The germline V gene encodes CDR1 SGHKS and CDR2 YYEKEE (reference sequence). The CDR3 sequence is 15 residues long. The V gene is TRBV5-5, the J gene TRBJ1-2; D might be TRBD1 (5 bases). This TCR was recovered from a girl aged 2 to 9 in good health and CMV-seropositive. Sample: PBMCs. The CDR3 DNA sequence: TGTGCCAGCAGCTTGGCCGCGGGGGATAACTATGGCTACACCTTC. It yields the protein CASSLAAGDNYGYTF. The whole variable domain, remainder taken from reference TRBV5-5 and TRBJ1-2, is DAGVTQSPTHLIKTRGQQVTLRCSPISGHKSVSWYQQVLGQGPQFIFQYYEKEERGRGNFPDRFSARQFPNYSSELNVNALLLGDSALYLCASSLAAGDNYGYTFGSGTRLTVV.